Listed below are T cell receptor beta chains from one sample, sequenced in a study of human T cells and chemical hapten exposure. TCRdb fed the RACE reads into MiXCR, producing one record per CDR3 protein. The sample carries 75,000 to 90,000 distinct CDR3 sequences, approximately 12% recorded once. The input for sequencing was whole blood, taken in connection with sensitization to the hapten diphenylcyclopropenone (DPC). These receptors were obtained from a woman aged 60-75 years with alopecia areata. Some clones in this sample may be carry-over from other donors' samples. Both conserved end residues are part of each CDR3. The D gene is left open where the match is weak. Expanded clones are given a class, and other clones once, few, many or no size at all.

d_gene: NA
v_gene: TRBV3-1
j_gene: TRBJ1-1
abundance: many
CDR3aa: CASSQYRTGGAFF
CDR3nt: TGTGCCAGCAGCCAGTATCGGACTGGCGGGGCTTTCTTT

d_gene: NA
v_gene: TRBV7-6
j_gene: TRBJ1-1
abundance: few
CDR3aa: CASSAGTNTEAFF
CDR3nt: TGTGCCAGCTCGGCGGGAACGAACACTGAAGCTTTCTTT

d_gene: NA
v_gene: TRBV11-2
j_gene: TRBJ1-3
abundance: NA
CDR3aa: CASSSPSRLGNTIYF
CDR3nt: TGTGCCAGCAGCTCCCCGAGTCGACTGGGAAACACCATATATTTT

d_gene: NA
v_gene: TRBV29-1
j_gene: TRBJ1-1
abundance: many
CDR3aa: CSVDIGVGGTEAFF
CDR3nt: TGCAGCGTTGATATTGGGGTCGGGGGCACTGAAGCTTTCTTT

d_gene: TRBD1
v_gene: TRBV6-4
j_gene: TRBJ1-4
abundance: many
CDR3aa: CASSPGTGFYNEKLFF
CDR3nt: TGTGCCAGCAGTCCCGGGACAGGATTCTATAATGAAAAACTGTTTTTT

d_gene: NA
v_gene: TRBV7-9
j_gene: TRBJ1-4
abundance: few
CDR3aa: CASRPAGVHPGQEKLFF
CDR3nt: TGTGCCAGCAGGCCCGCAGGGGTCCACCCCGGACAGGAAAAACTGTTTTTT

d_gene: NA
v_gene: TRBV29-1
j_gene: TRBJ1-1
abundance: many
CDR3aa: CSVGDPTAFF
CDR3nt: TGCAGCGTTGGGGATCCAACGGCTTTCTTT

d_gene: NA
v_gene: TRBV21-1
j_gene: TRBJ1-5
abundance: NA
CDR3aa: CASSKEEPQHF
CDR3nt: TGTGCCAGCAGCAAAGAAGAGCCCCAGCATTTT

d_gene: NA
v_gene: TRBV5-1
j_gene: TRBJ2-5
abundance: NA
CDR3aa: CASSFSGAYQETQYF
CDR3nt: TGCGCCAGCAGCTTTAGTGGGGCGTACCAAGAGACCCAGTACTTC

d_gene: NA
v_gene: TRBV18
j_gene: TRBJ1-3
abundance: few
CDR3aa: CASSPEGSSGNTIYF
CDR3nt: TGTGCCAGCTCACCGGAGGGATCCTCTGGAAACACCATATATTTT

d_gene: NA
v_gene: TRBV5-1
j_gene: TRBJ2-7
abundance: NA
CDR3aa: CASSLYSGAGDYEQYF
CDR3nt: TGCGCCAGCAGCTTGTATTCGGGGGCCGGGGACTACGAGCAGTACTTC

d_gene: NA
v_gene: TRBV11-2
j_gene: TRBJ1-1
abundance: few
CDR3aa: CASSPPISEAFF
CDR3nt: TGTGCCAGCAGCCCCCCCATCAGTGAAGCTTTCTTT

d_gene: NA
v_gene: TRBV10-2
j_gene: TRBJ2-1
abundance: many
CDR3aa: CASSEGLAYNEQFF
CDR3nt: TGCGCCAGCAGTGAGGGGTTGGCGTACAATGAGCAGTTCTTC

d_gene: NA
v_gene: TRBV18
j_gene: TRBJ1-1
abundance: few
CDR3aa: CASSPYRDITEAFF
CDR3nt: TGTGCCAGCTCACCGTACAGGGATATCACTGAAGCTTTCTTT

d_gene: NA
v_gene: TRBV9
j_gene: TRBJ1-6
abundance: many
CDR3aa: CASSGGTGRSPLHF
CDR3nt: TGTGCCAGCAGCGGCGGGACGGGGAGATCACCCCTCCACTTT

d_gene: NA
v_gene: TRBV24-1
j_gene: TRBJ1-6
abundance: many
CDR3aa: CADRGQLPPSPLHF
CDR3nt: TGTGCCGATCGGGGTCAGCTTCCCCCTTCACCCCTCCACTTT

d_gene: NA
v_gene: TRBV18
j_gene: TRBJ2-3
abundance: few
CDR3aa: CASSGQGTDTQYF
CDR3nt: TGTGCCAGCTCAGGCCAGGGCACAGATACGCAGTATTTT

d_gene: NA
v_gene: TRBV29-1
j_gene: TRBJ1-2
abundance: NA
CDR3aa: CSAEPRAIYGYTF
CDR3nt: TGCAGCGCCGAACCGCGGGCCATATATGGCTACACCTTC

d_gene: NA
v_gene: TRBV7-9
j_gene: TRBJ2-3
abundance: few
CDR3aa: CASSQPGTAPTDTQYF
CDR3nt: TGTGCCAGCAGCCAACCAGGGACGGCGCCCACAGATACGCAGTATTTT

d_gene: NA
v_gene: TRBV29-1
j_gene: TRBJ1-5
abundance: NA
CDR3aa: CSVETGVSGQPQHF
CDR3nt: TGCAGCGTTGAAACGGGCGTTTCGGGACAGCCCCAGCATTTT

d_gene: NA
v_gene: TRBV27
j_gene: TRBJ2-7
abundance: few
CDR3aa: CAINSTGGDWDYEQYF
CDR3nt: TGTGCCATCAATTCCACCGGGGGAGACTGGGACTACGAGCAGTACTTC

d_gene: NA
v_gene: TRBV6-1
j_gene: TRBJ2-2
abundance: few
CDR3aa: CASSPGSGGELFF
CDR3nt: TGTGCCAGCAGTCCGGGCAGCGGGGGGGAGCTGTTTTTT

d_gene: NA
v_gene: TRBV6-6
j_gene: TRBJ2-2
abundance: many
CDR3aa: CASSYASWATGELFF
CDR3nt: TGTGCCAGCAGTTACGCCTCCTGGGCTACCGGGGAGCTGTTTTTT

d_gene: TRBD1
v_gene: TRBV2
j_gene: TRBJ2-1
abundance: many
CDR3aa: CASNPGQGTNEQFF
CDR3nt: TGTGCCAGCAATCCGGGACAGGGAACCAATGAGCAGTTCTTC

d_gene: NA
v_gene: TRBV4-1
j_gene: TRBJ1-6
abundance: many
CDR3aa: CASSRFSEEVSPLHF
CDR3nt: TGCGCCAGCAGCCGATTCTCGGAGGAAGTGTCACCCCTCCACTTT

d_gene: TRBD2
v_gene: TRBV5-1
j_gene: TRBJ2-5
abundance: few
CDR3aa: CASSFRLAGGQETQYF
CDR3nt: TGCGCCAGCAGCTTCCGACTAGCGGGGGGCCAAGAGACCCAGTACTTC

d_gene: NA
v_gene: TRBV6-5
j_gene: TRBJ2-7
abundance: NA
CDR3aa: CASSYQGWSSYEQYF
CDR3nt: TGTGCCAGCAGTTACCAGGGATGGAGCTCCTACGAGCAGTACTTC

d_gene: NA
v_gene: TRBV10-3
j_gene: TRBJ2-6
abundance: NA
CDR3aa: CAISESLGPRSGANVLTF
CDR3nt: TGTGCCATCAGTGAGTCTCTAGGGCCTCGCTCTGGGGCCAACGTCCTGACTTTC

d_gene: NA
v_gene: TRBV14
j_gene: TRBJ1-1
abundance: many
CDR3aa: CASSQESYGGVANTEAFF
CDR3nt: TGTGCCAGCAGCCAAGAGTCGTACGGGGGCGTAGCGAACACTGAAGCTTTCTTT

d_gene: NA
v_gene: TRBV7-9
j_gene: TRBJ2-5
abundance: few
CDR3aa: CASSLGPSLREETQYF
CDR3nt: TGTGCCAGCAGCTTAGGTCCATCTTTACGGGAGGAGACCCAGTACTTC

d_gene: NA
v_gene: TRBV29-1
j_gene: TRBJ1-1
abundance: many
CDR3aa: CSAQTVNTEAFF
CDR3nt: TGCAGCGCCCAGACTGTGAACACTGAAGCTTTCTTT

d_gene: TRBD1
v_gene: TRBV12-5
j_gene: TRBJ1-1
abundance: NA
CDR3aa: CASGNIQGALSEAFF
CDR3nt: TGTGCTAGTGGTAACATACAGGGGGCGCTTTCTGAAGCTTTCTTT

d_gene: NA
v_gene: TRBV6-1
j_gene: TRBJ1-5
abundance: NA
CDR3aa: CASILLGHQRNQPQHF
CDR3nt: TGTGCCAGCATATTATTAGGTCACCAAAGAAATCAGCCCCAGCATTTT